The sequence of this T cell receptor beta chain was determined in a study of blood T cell repertoires in COVID-19. On the study more broadly: From the United States, Italy and Spain came samples of acute and convalescent COVID-19. In each case, the material was cDNA or gDNA derived from T cells, B-cell-depleted T cells, or PBMCs.

Authors' methods: Reference gene primer amplification in the assay estimated nucleated cell counts. TCRdb keeps only in-frame clones here, not all; method: immunoSEQ multiplex PCR. V, J and clone size were drawn from that table, and D and trimming were deduced from the DNA. This sample has 400,000 to 450,000 clones, with about nine tenths found just once. The sequence came from a woman aged 25 to 39 with active or convalescent COVID-19. The sequenced sample was peripheral blood.

The CDR3, as DNA: TGTGCCATCAGCGGCGCCAGGGCCAATCAGCCCCAGCATTTT. It is translated as CAISGARANQPQHF. The chain is built from TRBV10-3 and TRBJ1-5, with D possibly being TRBD1 (5 bases). Germline CDR1 is ENHRY and CDR2 is SYGVKD. The V end lost 6 bases, the J end lost 3 bases, and 12 bases lay between the germline ends. This CDR3 is built from 14 residues.